This T cell receptor (beta chain) was observed in a study of T cell responses to AZD1222 COVID-19 vaccine. The table came from immunoSEQ multiplex PCR; TCRdb's copy has only in-frame clones and leaves some out. The sample lists 95,000 to 100,000 clones; roughly nine tenths were seen once. Study-wide findings and caveats: Regions left unmutated in variants are reportedly the target of nearly half of spike-specific TCRs. Vaccination with two AZD1222 doses was followed by a rise in Spike-specific TCR breadth and depth. CD4 TCRs covered the whole spike, strongest at regions 160-218 and 743-854.

In the case of this clone: The antigen is not known.

Deletions cut 7 bases from V and 5 bases from J, with 11 bases between. CDR1 is SNHLY and CDR2 is FYNNEI in the germline V gene. This CDR3 has 13 amino acids. The V gene is TRBV2, the J gene TRBJ1-4; D gene unclear. The TCR was taken from an adult in good health. The specimen comprised peripheral blood, sampled on day 0 of AZD1222 vaccination. The CDR3 here is CASKFFSNEKLFF. In DNA, the CDR3 is TGTGCCAGCAAGTTTTTCAGCAATGAAAAACTGTTTTTT.